This T cell receptor (beta chain) is drawn from a study of T-cell memory formation after mild COVID-19. Overall study findings and caveats: CD8+ contracting clones occupied EMRA, while CD4+ ones occupied mainly CM and EM. Whereas later expanders leaned CD4+, clones contracting day 15 to 85 showed a balanced CD4/CD8 makeup. There were some responding clones in pre-infection memory, which suggested that cross-reactive memory had joined.

Ten or more counts support this clonotype. Its target is unknown. 5'RACE with constant-segment primers yielded barcoded, UMI-tagged TCR alpha and TCR beta cDNA libraries. TCRdb re-analysed the 5' RACE reads in MiXCR, keeping a single row per CDR3 protein. The profile shows 40,000 or so distinct CDR3 sequences, over 6.5% of them singletons. The sequencing input was PBMCs or a T cell subset sorted from them (not recorded which). This receptor was identified in an adult who had mild COVID-19 (a few samples of this study predate the infection). Cell type and time point are not known.

The CDR3 sequence is CASSLNAQGNNSPLHF. The CDR3 nucleotides read TGCGCCAGCAGCTTGAATGCCCAGGGGAATAATTCACCCCTCCACTTT. This chain links TRBV5-1 with TRBJ1-6, with TRBD1 as a possible D gene (6 bases). Germline V lookup: CDR1 SGHRS, CDR2 YFSETQ. V was trimmed by 1 base and J by 5 bases, leaving 13 bases between them. The CDR3 contains 16 residues. The whole variable domain, filled in from reference TRBV5-1 and TRBJ1-6, reads KAGVTQTPRYLIKTRGQQVTLSCSPISGHRSVSWYQQTPGQGLQFLFEYFSETQRNKGNFPGRFSGRQFSNSRSEMNVSTLELGDSALYLCASSLNAQGNNSPLHFGNGTRLTVT.